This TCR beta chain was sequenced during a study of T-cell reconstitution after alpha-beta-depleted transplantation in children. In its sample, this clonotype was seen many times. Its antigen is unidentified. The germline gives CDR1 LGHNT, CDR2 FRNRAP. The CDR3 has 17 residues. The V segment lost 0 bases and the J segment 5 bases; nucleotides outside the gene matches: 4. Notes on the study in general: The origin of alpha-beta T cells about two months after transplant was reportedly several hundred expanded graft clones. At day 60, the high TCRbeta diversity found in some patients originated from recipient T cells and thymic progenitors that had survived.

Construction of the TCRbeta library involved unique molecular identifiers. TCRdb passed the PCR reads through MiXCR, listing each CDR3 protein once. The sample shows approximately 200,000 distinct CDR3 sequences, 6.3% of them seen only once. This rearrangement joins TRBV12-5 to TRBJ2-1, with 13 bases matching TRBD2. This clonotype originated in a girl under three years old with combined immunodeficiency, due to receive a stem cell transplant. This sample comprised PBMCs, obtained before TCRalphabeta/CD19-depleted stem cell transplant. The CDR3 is CASGLVMGLAGHNEQFF. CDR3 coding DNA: TGTGCTAGTGGTTTGGTAATGGGACTAGCGGGGCACAATGAGCAGTTCTTC.